This entry concerns a single T cell receptor (beta chain). Its antigen is not identified. A read error may account for a junction end that differs from germline. The data belong to a study of T cell responses to AZD1222 COVID-19 vaccine. Study results and caveats: Among those given AZD1222, only five or six were seropositive at baseline. Receipt of two AZD1222 doses was followed by a rise in Spike-specific TCR breadth and depth. The donors showed a predominance of white British ancestry and of females, with possible underestimation of clonal diversity.

The repertoire was sequenced with immunoSEQ multiplex PCR; TCRdb's copy has only in-frame clones and lacks some. The profile shows some 150,000 clones, around 90% of them singletons. Germline CDR1 reads LGHDT; CDR2 reads YNNKEL (reference sequence). The CDR3 sequence is 14 residues long. The source material was peripheral blood, sampled on day 0 of MenACWY control vaccination. The V gene is TRBV3-1 (or the pseudogene TRBV3-2), the J gene TRBJ2-5; D is ambiguous. This receptor was taken from an adult in good health. The CDR3 reads CASTQRPGQETQYF. As DNA, the CDR3 is TGTGCCAGCACCCAAAGACCAGGCCAAGAGACCCAGTACTTC.